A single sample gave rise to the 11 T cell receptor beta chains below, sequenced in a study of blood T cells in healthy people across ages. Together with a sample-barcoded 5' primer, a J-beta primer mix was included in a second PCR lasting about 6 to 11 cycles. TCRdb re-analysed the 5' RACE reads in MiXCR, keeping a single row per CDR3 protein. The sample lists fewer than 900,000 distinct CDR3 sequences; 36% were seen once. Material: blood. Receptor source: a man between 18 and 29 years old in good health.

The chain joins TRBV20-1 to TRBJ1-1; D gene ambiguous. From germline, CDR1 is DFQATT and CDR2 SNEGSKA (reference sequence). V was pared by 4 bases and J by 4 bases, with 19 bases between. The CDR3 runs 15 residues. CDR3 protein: CSAKGLFEGSTEAFF. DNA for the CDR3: TGCAGTGCTAAAGGCCTTTTTGAGGGTAGCACTGAAGCTTTCTTT.

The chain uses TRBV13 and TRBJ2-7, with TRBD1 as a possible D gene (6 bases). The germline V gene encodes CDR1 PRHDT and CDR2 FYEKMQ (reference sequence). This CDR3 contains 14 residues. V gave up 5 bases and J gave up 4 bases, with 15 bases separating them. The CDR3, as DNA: TGTGCCAGCAGCCCCCCCGACAGGCCGTACGAGCAGTACTTC. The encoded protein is CASSPPDRPYEQYF.

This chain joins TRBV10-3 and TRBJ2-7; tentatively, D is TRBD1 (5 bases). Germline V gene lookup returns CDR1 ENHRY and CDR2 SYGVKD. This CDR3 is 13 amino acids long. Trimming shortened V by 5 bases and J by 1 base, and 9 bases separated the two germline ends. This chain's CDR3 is CAISKGSSYEQYF. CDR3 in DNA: TGTGCCATCAGTAAGGGGTCGTCCTACGAGCAGTACTTC.

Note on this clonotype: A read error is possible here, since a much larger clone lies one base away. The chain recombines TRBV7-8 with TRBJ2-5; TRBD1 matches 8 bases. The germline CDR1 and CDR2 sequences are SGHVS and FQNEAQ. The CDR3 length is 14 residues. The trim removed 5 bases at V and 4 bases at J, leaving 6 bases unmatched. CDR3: CASSVRDRRETQYF. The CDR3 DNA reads TGTGCCAGCAGCGTAAGGGACAGGAGAGAGACCCAGTACTTC.

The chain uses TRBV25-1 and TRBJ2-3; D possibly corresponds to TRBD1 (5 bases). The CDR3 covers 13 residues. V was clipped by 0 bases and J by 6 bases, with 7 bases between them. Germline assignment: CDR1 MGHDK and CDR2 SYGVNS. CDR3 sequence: CASSEYAGDTQYF. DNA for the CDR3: TGTGCCAGCAGTGAATACGCAGGGGATACGCAGTATTTT.

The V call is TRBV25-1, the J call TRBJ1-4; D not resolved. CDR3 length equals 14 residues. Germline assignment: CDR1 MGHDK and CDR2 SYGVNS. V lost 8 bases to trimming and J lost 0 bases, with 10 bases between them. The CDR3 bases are TGTGCCAGCGGTGCCCTCACAACTAATGAAAAACTGTTTTTT. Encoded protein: CASGALTTNEKLFF.

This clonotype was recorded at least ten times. The CDR3 here is CASSSTGDYEQYF. CDR3 coding DNA: TGCGCCAGCAGCTCTACAGGGGACTACGAGCAGTACTTC. This chain joins TRBV5-1 and TRBJ2-7; 7 nucleotides line up with TRBD1. The CDR3 covers 13 residues. Germline V gene sequence: CDR1 SGHRS, CDR2 YFSETQ. J was trimmed by 3 bases and V by 3 bases; bases with no gene match: 3.

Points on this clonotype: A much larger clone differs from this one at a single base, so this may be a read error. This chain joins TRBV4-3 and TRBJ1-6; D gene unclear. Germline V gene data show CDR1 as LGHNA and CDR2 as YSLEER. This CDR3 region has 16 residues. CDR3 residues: CASSQVTNSGGSPPHF. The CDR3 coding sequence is TGCGCCAGCAGCCAAGTAACGAACAGTGGAGGTTCCCCCCCCCACTTT.

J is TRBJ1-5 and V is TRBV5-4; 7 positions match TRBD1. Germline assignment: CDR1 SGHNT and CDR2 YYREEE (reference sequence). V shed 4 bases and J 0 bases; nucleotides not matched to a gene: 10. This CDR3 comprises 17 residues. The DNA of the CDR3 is TGTGCCAGCAGCCATACTACAGGGGTTTATAGCAATCAGCCCCAGCATTTT. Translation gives CASSHTTGVYSNQPQHF. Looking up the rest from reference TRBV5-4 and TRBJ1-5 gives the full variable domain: ETGVTQSPTHLIKTRGQQVTLRCSSQSGHNTVSWYQQALGQGPQFIFQYYREEENGRGNFPPRFSGLQFPNYSSELNVNALELDDSALYLCASSHTTGVYSNQPQHFGDGTRLSIL.

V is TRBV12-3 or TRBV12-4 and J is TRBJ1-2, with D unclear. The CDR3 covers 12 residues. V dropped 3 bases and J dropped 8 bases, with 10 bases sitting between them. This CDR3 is CASSFRGSGYTF. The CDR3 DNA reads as TGTGCCAGCAGTTTTAGAGGGAGCGGCTACACCTTC.

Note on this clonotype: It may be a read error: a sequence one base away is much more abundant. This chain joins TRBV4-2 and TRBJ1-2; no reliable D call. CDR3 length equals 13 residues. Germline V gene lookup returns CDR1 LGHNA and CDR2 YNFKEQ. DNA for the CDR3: TGTGTCAGCAGCCAAGATGAGCCGGGTACCTACACCTTC. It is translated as CVSSQDEPGTYTF.